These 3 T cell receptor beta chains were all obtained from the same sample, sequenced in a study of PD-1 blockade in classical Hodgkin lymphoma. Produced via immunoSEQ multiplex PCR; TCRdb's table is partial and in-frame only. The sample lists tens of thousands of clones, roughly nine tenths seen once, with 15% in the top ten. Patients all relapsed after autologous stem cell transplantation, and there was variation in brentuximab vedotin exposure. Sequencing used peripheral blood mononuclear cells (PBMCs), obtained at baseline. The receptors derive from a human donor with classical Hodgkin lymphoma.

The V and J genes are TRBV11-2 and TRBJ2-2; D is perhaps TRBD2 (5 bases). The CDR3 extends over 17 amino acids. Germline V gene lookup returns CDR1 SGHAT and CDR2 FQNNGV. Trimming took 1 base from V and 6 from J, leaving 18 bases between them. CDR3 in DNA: TGTGCCAGCAGCTTAGGATTATACGTAGCGCGGGCCGGGGAGCTGTTTTTT. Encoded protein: CASSLGLYVARAGELFF.

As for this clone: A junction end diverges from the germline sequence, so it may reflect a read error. The CDR3 loop is CASSAHPLVFRNSGELFF. For the CDR3, the DNA is TGCGCCAGCAGCGCGCACCCGCTCGTTTTCCGGAACAGCGGGGAGCTGTTTTTT. The chain is built from TRBV4-1 and TRBJ2-2; D is unclear. CDR1 MGHRA and CDR2 YSYEKL come from the germline V gene. The CDR3 length is 18 residues.

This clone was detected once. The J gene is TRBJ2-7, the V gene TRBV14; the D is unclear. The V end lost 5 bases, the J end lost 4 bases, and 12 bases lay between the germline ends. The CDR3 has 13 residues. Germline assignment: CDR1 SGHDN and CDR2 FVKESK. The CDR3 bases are TGTGCCAGCAGCTATCAGCCTTATTACGAGCAGTACTTC. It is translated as CASSYQPYYEQYF. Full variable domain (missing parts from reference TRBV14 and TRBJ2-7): EAGVTQFPSHSVIEKGQTVTLRCDPISGHDNLYWYRRVMGKEIKFLLHFVKESKQDESGMPNNRFLAERTGGTYSTLKVQPAELEDSGVYFCASSYQPYYEQYFGPGTRLTVT.